This T cell receptor beta chain was recovered during a study of tumor and adjacent non-tumor tissue in lung cancer. In the study overall: The patients, 10 men and 4 or 5 women, were roughly 30 to 76 with stage I to III disease.

Germline V CDR1 and CDR2: DFQATT, SNEGSKA (reference sequence). The CDR3 runs 14 residues. The V and J ends lost 4 bases and 3 bases, in that order; junction bases with no gene match: 7. This sample's RNA came from whole unsorted tissue. The normal lung tissue was taken more than 3 cm from the tumor edge. Study findings and constraints: Top 100 clones took a larger repertoire share in normal lung. TCR diversity was significantly greater in tumor than normal lung tissue.

A modified ARM-PCR protocol with three rounds of nested PCR amplified TCRbeta. TCRdb re-derived calls from the multiplex PCR reads in MiXCR, one entry per CDR3 protein. This sample has approximately 100,000 distinct CDR3 sequences; over 55% occur once, and the top ten carry roughly a fifth. This clonotype was observed at least ten times. The antigen remains undetermined. The sequencing input was distant non-tumor lung tissue. J is TRBJ1-1 and V is TRBV20-1; 8 bases are a match to TRBD1. This clonotype was sampled from a man aged 25 to 40 with non-small cell lung cancer. CDR3 protein: CSAKGSGGHTEAFF. Written as DNA, the CDR3 is TGCAGTGCTAAAGGTTCAGGGGGCCACACTGAAGCTTTCTTT.